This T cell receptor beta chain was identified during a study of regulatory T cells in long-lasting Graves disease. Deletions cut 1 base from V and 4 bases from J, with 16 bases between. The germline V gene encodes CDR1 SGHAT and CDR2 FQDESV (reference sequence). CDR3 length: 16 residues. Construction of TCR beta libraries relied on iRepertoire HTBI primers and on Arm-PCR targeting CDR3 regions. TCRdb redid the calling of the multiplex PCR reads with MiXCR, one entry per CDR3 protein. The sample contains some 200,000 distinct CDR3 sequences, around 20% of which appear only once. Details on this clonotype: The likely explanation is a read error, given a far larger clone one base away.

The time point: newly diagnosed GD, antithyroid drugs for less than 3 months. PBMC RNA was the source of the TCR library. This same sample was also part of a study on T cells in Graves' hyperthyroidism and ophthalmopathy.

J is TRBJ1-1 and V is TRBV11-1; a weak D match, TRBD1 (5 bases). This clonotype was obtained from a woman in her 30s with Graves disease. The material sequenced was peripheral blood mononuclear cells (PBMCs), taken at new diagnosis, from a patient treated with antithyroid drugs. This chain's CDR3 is CASSLDPTASFTEAFF. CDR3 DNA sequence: TGTGCCAGCAGCTTAGATCCGACAGCGTCCTTCACTGAAGCTTTCTTT.